This T cell receptor beta chain was identified in a study of blood T cell repertoires in COVID-19 (dated by TCRdb to 2020 to 2021). For context, the study as a whole: Collaborator samples came from the United States, Italy and Spain and covered acute and convalescent phases of COVID-19. The material from the prospective study consisted of cDNA or gDNA derived from T cells, B-cell-depleted T cells, or PBMCs. The dataset comprised deeply sampled blood TCRbeta repertoires from subjects exposed to, actively infected with, or recovered from COVID-19. The repertoires were released in a freely available public database meant as a resource for research on the immune response to SARS-CoV-2. The samples were drawn from two sources: the first 160 participants of the ongoing ImmuneRACE study, and 1,000 to 1,500 subjects contributed by 6 global collaborators. Sample metadata almost always included a de-identified subject ID, COVID-19 status, age in years and sex. Where available, HLA class I and class II types were obtained from metadata supplied by the sample provider rather than from assay-based typing. The study at large found these results: The amount of clinical and demographic metadata varied by source and participant and was provided uncurated.

On this clone: Its antigen is currently not known. Within one base of it there is no much larger clone, and no base qualities were kept.

Measured from the cysteine to the phenylalanine, the CDR3 is 13 residues long. Of the read, only the CDR3 DNA is kept; its 39 bases are in frame from base 1. V lost 4 bases and J lost 5 bases, and the count of bases not matched to a germline gene is 2. Per the germline V gene, SGHTA is the CDR1 and FQGNSA is the CDR2. Collaborating institutions collected whole blood in K2EDTA tubes following their own protocols. For TCRbeta analysis, collaborators shipped samples in one of three forms: frozen whole blood, isolated PBMCs, or DNA extracted from either of those sample types. The immunoSEQ Assay, a bias-controlled multiplex PCR, was used to amplify TCRbeta CDR3 regions from genomic DNA. Regarding the original processing steps: Within the assay, amplification of reference gene primers was used to estimate how many nucleated cells each sample contained. Sequence reads were collapsed and filtered to measure the absolute abundance of every unique TCRbeta CDR3 rearrangement. For each sample, productive Simpson clonality was calculated as the square root of Simpson's diversity index over productive rearrangements. The clones in this table, taken by TCRdb from immuneACCESS, are in-frame only. Not every clone is retained; where verified, under half of the shortfall comes from an unresolved V gene, and the cause of the rest is unknown. The V and J calls and clone size were taken over from that table, and D and trimming were inferred from the DNA. In this sample the table shows 90,000 to 150,000 clones, under 90% of which occur a single time. The ten largest clones take up 3% to 5% of the sample.

The chain is encoded by TRBV7-2 joined to TRBJ2-7; a stretch of 10 junction bases matches TRBD1. The specimen was peripheral blood. This clonotype originated in a man in his 60s with acute or convalescent COVID-19. The CDR3 region has the sequence CASSSDRGNEQYF. Read as DNA, the sequence is TGTGCCAGCAGCTCGGACAGGGGGAACGAGCAGTACTTC.